The 31 T cell receptor beta chains given below trace back to one sample, sequenced in a study of T cell repertoires in cytomegalovirus infection. Via MiXCR, TCRdb re-called the reads, giving one row per CDR3 protein. The sample lists approximately 400,000 distinct CDR3 sequences, about a third occurring once. Sequencing was performed on PBMCs. The receptors were sampled from a human donor in good health (CMV status not recorded). Some clones in this sample may be carry-over from other donors' samples.

Many counts were recorded for this clonotype. The CDR3 reads CASRPSRTGEQETQYF. CDR3 nucleotide sequence: TGTGCCAGCAGACCCTCAAGGACAGGGGAGCAAGAGACCCAGTACTTC. This chain joins TRBV6-1 and TRBJ2-5; 9 nucleotides align to TRBD1. The CDR3 loop spans 16 amino acids. V lost 6 bases and J lost 2; bases outside the gene matches: 10. The germline V gene has CDR1 MNHNS and CDR2 SASEGT.

This clonotype appeared a few times. The V and J genes are TRBV19 and TRBJ1-2; D unresolved. V dropped 3 bases and J dropped 4 bases, with 18 bases sitting between them. The CDR3 contains 16 residues. Germline V gene sequence: CDR1 LNHDA, CDR2 SQIVND (reference sequence). The CDR3 DNA sequence: TGTGCCAGTAGTATCTCGCTGGGCCAAGGTGGCTATGGCTACACCTTC. Residues: CASSISLGQGGYGYTF.

A note on this clonotype: A much larger clone differs by one base, so this may be a read error. The rearrangement joins TRBV7-9 to TRBJ2-3; perhaps TRBD2 as D (5 bases). The CDR3 extends over 15 amino acids. From germline, CDR1 is SEHNR and CDR2 FQNEAQ (reference sequence). V was trimmed by 4 bases and J by 2 bases, leaving 13 bases between them. The CDR3 DNA sequence: TGTGCCAGCAGCTCCCGGGAAAGGCTCACAGATACGCAGTATTTT. It translates to CASSSRERLTDTQYF. The variable domain in full, completed from reference TRBV7-9 and TRBJ2-3, reads DTGVSQNPRHKITKRGQNVTFRCDPISEHNRLYWYRQTLGQGPEFLTYFQNEAQLEKSRLLSDRFSAERPKGSFSTLEIQRTEQGDSAMYLCASSSRERLTDTQYFGPGTRLTVL.

The chain is built from TRBV9 and TRBJ1-1; D is ambiguous. The CDR3 has 11 residues. V was clipped by 0 bases and J by 5 bases, with 2 bases between them. In germline, CDR1 is SGDLS, CDR2 YYNGEE. CDR3 in DNA: TGTGCCAGCAGCGTAGTAACTGAAGCTTTCTTT. Its protein is CASSVVTEAFF.

The rearrangement joins TRBV6-1 to TRBJ1-1, with D possibly TRBD1 on 5 matching bases. Between the trimmed V and J ends, which lost 8 bases and 1 base, there was a span of 14 bases. Germline-derived CDR1 and CDR2 are MNHNS and SASEGT. The CDR3 runs to 14 residues. CDR3 in amino acids: CASGWGVGNTEAFF. CDR3 DNA sequence: TGTGCCAGCGGTTGGGGGGTCGGGAACACTGAAGCTTTCTTT.

This clonotype came up a few times. The chain has TRBV7-6 and TRBJ1-2; 8 positions agree with TRBD1. There are 18 residues in the CDR3. The germline V gene has CDR1 SGHVS and CDR2 FNYEAQ. V dropped 4 bases and J dropped 3; count of bases not matched to a gene: 16. The CDR3 protein is CASSSSSRGRKVHYGYTF. The DNA of the CDR3 is TGTGCCAGCAGCTCCTCCAGCAGGGGGCGAAAAGTGCACTATGGCTACACCTTC.

This clonotype was counted only a few times. The chain is built from TRBV6-1 and TRBJ2-7; a possible D gene is TRBD1 (6 bases). Germline CDR1 and CDR2: MNHNS and SASEGT. The CDR3 is 13 residues long. The V end lost 8 bases, the J end lost 2 bases, and 13 bases lay between the germline ends. The DNA of the CDR3 is TGTGCCAGCGGGCCCAGGGGTACCTACGAGCAGTACTTC. It translates to CASGPRGTYEQYF.

This clonotype was counted only a few times. V and J are TRBV7-2 and TRBJ2-3; D is unclear. The CDR3 covers 12 residues. CDR1 SGHTA and CDR2 FQGNSA come from the germline V gene. V was cut by 2 bases and J by 5 bases, with 5 bases left in between. This CDR3 is CASSLKGDTQYF. CDR3 bases: TGTGCCAGCAGCTTAAAGGGAGATACGCAGTATTTT.

This clonotype has a count of ten or more. The chain uses TRBV7-2 and TRBJ2-3, with D perhaps being TRBD1 or TRBD2 (7 bases each). The CDR3 sequence is 17 residues long. Looked up from germline, CDR1 is SGHTA and CDR2 is FQGNSA. Between the trimmed V and J ends, which lost 3 bases and 4 bases, there was a span of 20 bases. The CDR3 coding sequence is TGTGCCAGCAGCTTCCTGGCAGGGGGGGGTAGGGCAGATACGCAGTATTTT. This codes for CASSFLAGGGRADTQYF.

V gene TRBV5-4 combines with J gene TRBJ1-3; D may be TRBD1 (5 bases). The CDR3 has 16 amino acids. V shed 5 bases and J shed 1 base, with 16 bases lying between them. Germline assignment: CDR1 SGHNT and CDR2 YYREEE (reference sequence). CDR3 coding DNA: TGTGCCAGCAGTTGGGACCCCCAGTTTTCTGGAAACACCATATATTTT. This encodes CASSWDPQFSGNTIYF.

This chain links TRBV7-9 with TRBJ2-1; TRBD2 aligns across 9 bases. V shed 4 bases and J 9 bases; nucleotides not matched to a gene: 13. The CDR3 has 16 amino acids. Germline CDR1 is SEHNR and CDR2 is FQNEAQ (reference sequence). The CDR3 reads CASSSPAAGGQGEQFF. Here the CDR3 DNA reads TGTGCCAGCAGCTCCCCCGCGGCGGGGGGGCAGGGTGAGCAGTTCTTC.

As to this clonotype: This could be a read error, since a much larger clone is one nucleotide away. The chain combines TRBV7-6 with TRBJ1-5; the D gene is possibly TRBD1 (5 bases). The length of the CDR3 is 13 residues. CDR1 and CDR2 (germline): SGHVS, FNYEAQ. The CDR3 region has the DNA TGTGCCAGCAGCGGCAGGGAGACTCAGCCCCAGCGTTTT. As protein: CASSGRETQPQRF.

This clonotype was recorded many times. V and J are TRBV7-8 and TRBJ1-3; D unresolved. The CDR3 consists of 16 residues. Trimming pared 0 bases from V and 4 bases from J, leaving 13 bases between. CDR1 is SGHVS and CDR2 is FQNEAQ in the germline V gene. This CDR3 reads CASSLASASLGNTIYF. Written as DNA, the CDR3 is TGTGCCAGCAGCTTAGCCAGCGCGTCCCTGGGAAACACCATATATTTT.

This clonotype has just a few counts. This chain joins TRBV6-2 or TRBV6-3 and TRBJ1-5; D perhaps matches TRBD1 (5 bases). CDR1 is MNHEY and CDR2 is SVGEGT in the germline V gene. The ends were cut back, 4 bases at V and 3 bases at J, with 19 bases in the middle. This CDR3 has 17 amino acids. Here the CDR3 DNA reads TGTGCCAGCAGTTCAGACAGAGGACGGTCCCTCAATCAGCCCCAGCATTTT. It yields the protein CASSSDRGRSLNQPQHF.

This clonotype was detected many times. The chain uses TRBV7-2 and TRBJ2-1; 10 bases match TRBD2. The CDR3 has 15 amino acids. CDR1 and CDR2 from the germline V gene are SGHTA and FQGNSA. With 4 bases clipped from V and 16 bases from J, the junction kept 16 bases outside the gene matches. The CDR3 sequence: CASSSQTPASGGLFF. In DNA, the CDR3 is TGTGCCAGCAGCTCACAAACGCCTGCTAGCGGGGGTCTCTTCTTC.

Here the CDR3 DNA reads TGCAGCGTCAGGATTCGTGATAATTCACCCCTCCACTTT. This encodes CSVRIRDNSPLHF. The chain recombines TRBV29-1 with TRBJ1-6; D gene unclear. The CDR3 runs 13 residues. Deletions cut 6 bases from V and 5 bases from J, with 11 bases between. Germline V gene data show CDR1 as SQVTM and CDR2 as ANQGSEA.

This chain joins TRBV4-1 and TRBJ2-2, with TRBD2 identical over 10 bases. Trimming took 4 bases from V and 4 from J; bases not matched to a gene: 6. The CDR3 is 16 residues long. The germline gives CDR1 MGHRA, CDR2 YSYEKL. CDR3 sequence reads: CASSLRSGGGTGELFF. CDR3 DNA sequence: TGCGCCAGCAGCCTTAGAAGCGGGGGGGGCACCGGGGAGCTGTTTTTT.

This clonotype was counted only a few times. The chain joins TRBV27 to TRBJ2-3; D unclear. This CDR3 is 14 amino acids long. Trimming stripped 5 bases from V and 0 bases from J, with 9 bases between. Germline CDR1 and CDR2: MNHEY and SMNVEV (reference sequence). CDR3 DNA sequence: TGTGCCAGCAGTCCCCTGGACAGCACAGATACGCAGTATTTT. Residues: CASSPLDSTDTQYF.

The chain couples TRBV30 to TRBJ2-7; 7 bases map to TRBD2. Germline V gene sequence: CDR1 GTSNPN, CDR2 SVGIG (reference sequence). V shed 0 bases and J 5 bases; nucleotides not matched to a gene: 7. The CDR3 extends over 14 amino acids. CDR3 sequence: CAWSVHPGGHEQYF. The CDR3 DNA follows: TGTGCCTGGAGTGTACACCCGGGAGGCCACGAGCAGTACTTC.

Here the CDR3 reads CASSFGQGDWAFF. CDR3 bases: TGTGCCAGCAGCTTCGGACAGGGCGACTGGGCTTTCTTT. The chain employs TRBV11-2 and TRBJ1-1, with TRBD1 identical over 8 bases. With 3 bases clipped from V and 11 bases from J, the junction kept 8 bases outside the gene matches. CDR1 and CDR2 (germline): SGHAT, FQNNGV. The CDR3 totals 13 residues.

The CDR3 DNA reads TGTGCCAGCAGCCCCCCCCCGACAGTGAACACTGAAGCTTTCTTT. Translation gives CASSPPPTVNTEAFF. The gene calls are TRBV7-9 and TRBJ1-1, with a possible D match to TRBD1 (5 bases). Germline V gives CDR1 SEHNR, CDR2 FQNEAQ (reference sequence). CDR3 length: 15 amino acids. V lost 5 bases, J lost 0 bases, and 13 bases lay in between.

In its sample, this clonotype was seen a few times. The chain couples TRBV11-1 to TRBJ2-1; D is possibly TRBD1 or TRBD2 (6 bases each). Trimming took 2 bases from V and 6 from J, leaving 14 bases between them. This CDR3 is 15 amino acids long. Germline values: CDR1 SGHAT, CDR2 FQDESV (reference sequence). This chain's CDR3 is CASSLRGLLPNEQFF. DNA of the CDR3: TGTGCCAGCAGCTTACGGGGGCTTTTACCCAATGAGCAGTTCTTC. The whole variable domain, remainder taken from reference TRBV11-1 and TRBJ2-1, is EAEVAQSPRYKITEKSQAVAFWCDPISGHATLYWYRQILGQGPELLVQFQDESVVDDSQLPKDRFSAERLKGVDSTLKIQPAELGDSAMYLCASSLRGLLPNEQFFGPGTRLTVL.

This clonotype was seen a handful of times. CDR3 sequence: CATSDIDLADNEQFF. The CDR3 nucleotides read TGTGCCACCAGTGATATCGACCTGGCTGACAATGAGCAGTTCTTC. V gene TRBV24-1 combines with J gene TRBJ2-1; no definite D call. Trimming shortened V by 3 bases and J by 5 bases, and 13 bases separated the two germline ends. CDR3 length equals 15 residues. Germline values: CDR1 KGHDR, CDR2 SFDVKD.

The table lists this clonotype with many counts. The chain uses TRBV7-8 and TRBJ2-1, with a tentative D call TRBD1 (8 bases). The CDR3 consists of 15 residues. Germline V gives CDR1 SGHVS, CDR2 FQNEAQ. V was shortened by 6 bases and J by 9 bases, with 21 bases between the two germline ends. CDR3 coding DNA: TGTGCCAGCAGTAAACTAGGACTAGACAGGGGTGAGCAGTTCTTC. Amino acid sequence: CASSKLGLDRGEQFF.

In its sample, this clonotype was seen many times. The rearrangement uses TRBV20-1 and TRBJ1-4; 7 bases fit TRBD1. The CDR3 loop spans 15 amino acids. The junction had 7 bases not matched to a gene; V was cut back by 3 bases and J by 3 bases. Germline loops: CDR1 DFQATT, CDR2 SNEGSKA (reference sequence). The CDR3 bases are TGCAGTGCTAGTGCAGGGGGATCAGCTAATGAAAAACTGTTTTTT. Translating it yields CSASAGGSANEKLFF.

The CDR3 loop is CASSVGIGQGSTGELFF. The DNA for the CDR3 is TGTGCCAGCAGCGTAGGTATAGGACAGGGGTCCACCGGGGAGCTGTTTTTT. The chain uses TRBV9 and TRBJ2-2, with 9 bases that match TRBD1. The ends lost 0 bases at V and 4 bases at J; junction bases unmatched: 7. This CDR3 comprises 17 residues. CDR1 is SGDLS, CDR2 YYNGEE, per germline.

The chain uses TRBV11-2 and TRBJ2-7; 7 bases agree with TRBD2. Trimming removed 6 bases from V and 0 bases from J; junction bases left unmatched: 11. There are 16 residues in the CDR3. The germline CDR1 and CDR2 sequences are SGHAT and FQNNGV. The CDR3 is CASRLGRGRRSYEQYF. For the CDR3, the DNA is TGTGCCAGCAGACTTGGGAGGGGACGTCGCTCCTACGAGCAGTACTTC. Based on the CDR3 plus reference TRBV11-2 and TRBJ2-7, the full variable domain is EAGVAQSPRYKIIEKRQSVAFWCNPISGHATLYWYQQILGQGPKLLIQFQNNGVVDDSQLPKDRFSAERLKGVDSTLKIQPAKLEDSAVYLCASRLGRGRRSYEQYFGPGTRLTVT.

This clonotype was counted at least ten times. The J gene is TRBJ1-1, the V gene TRBV7-6; tentatively, D is TRBD1 (5 bases). Deletions cut 5 bases from V and 1 base from J, with 17 bases between. Germline CDR1 reads SGHVS; CDR2 reads FNYEAQ. The CDR3 length is 16 residues. CDR3 sequence (DNA): TGTGCCAGCAGCCGGACGGACGCAGGGCCGAACACTGAAGCTTTCTTT. This sequence encodes CASSRTDAGPNTEAFF.

There are many counts of this clonotype. The chain recombines TRBV7-2 with TRBJ2-3, with a tentative D call TRBD1 (5 bases). V was clipped by 1 base and J by 4 bases, with 12 bases between them. Germline CDR1 and CDR2: SGHTA and FQGNSA. The CDR3 spans 15 residues. In DNA, the CDR3 is TGTGCCAGCAGCTTAGTAGGGGCGGATCCAGATACGCAGTATTTT. Translating gives CASSLVGADPDTQYF.

The genes are TRBV12-3 or TRBV12-4 and TRBJ2-3; 11 bases fit TRBD2. The ends lost 5 bases at V and 2 bases at J; junction bases unmatched: 9. This CDR3 is built from 17 residues. The chain's CDR3 is CASSQRLAGRTTDTQYF. DNA of the CDR3: TGTGCCAGCAGTCAACGACTAGCGGGGCGAACCACAGATACGCAGTATTTT.

This clonotype came up many times. V usage is TRBV6-6 and J usage is TRBJ1-1; the D gene is possibly TRBD1 (6 bases). Germline V gives CDR1 MNHNY, CDR2 SVGAGI (reference sequence). The CDR3 is 15 residues long. The V end was cut by 3 bases, the J end by 2 bases, with 13 bases between. The CDR3 DNA reads as TGTGCCAGCAGTTATATCAAAGGGGGAAACACTGAAGCTTTCTTT. Translating it yields CASSYIKGGNTEAFF.